This T cell receptor (beta chain) was observed in a study of blood T cells in healthy people across ages. CDR1 and CDR2 from the germline V gene are DFQATT and SNEGSKA (reference sequence). The CDR3 loop spans 15 amino acids. V lost 5 bases, J lost 3 bases, and 8 bases stayed unmatched. The authors ran a second PCR of about 7 to 12 cycles using a sample-barcoded 5' primer and a J-beta primer mix. From the 5' RACE reads, TCRdb called clonotypes with MiXCR, one entry per CDR3 protein. The sample records 450,000 to 650,000 distinct CDR3 sequences, under 30% being singletons. This clonotype was seen a handful of times. The same data also went into a second study, on T cells of mothers and their children.

Sequenced input: blood. This clonotype originated in a boy between 10 and 17 years old in good health. V is TRBV20-1 and J is TRBJ2-3; 10 positions match TRBD1. CDR3: CSAETGGAGTDTQYF. The CDR3 nucleotides are TGCAGTGCTGAGACAGGGGGCGCAGGGACAGATACGCAGTATTTT.